This note documents a single T cell receptor beta chain sequence. The TCR beta CDR3 regions underwent amplification using RNA transcripts as the source. During a first-round RT-PCR of the TCR CDR3, the HTBI primer set was used. Using its own MiXCR run on the multiplex PCR reads, TCRdb lists one record per CDR3 protein. The sample lists roughly 700,000 distinct CDR3 sequences; 12% to 15% were seen once. This entry belongs to a study of T cells in Graves' hyperthyroidism and ophthalmopathy. This clonotype originated in a woman under 30 with Graves' hyperthyroidism. The sample comprised blood.

Here the CDR3 DNA reads TGTGCCAGCAGCTTGAGGGGAACAGGGGTGAGCAATCAGCCCCAGCATTTT. Protein product: CASSLRGTGVSNQPQHF. This rearrangement joins TRBV5-6 to TRBJ1-5; the match to TRBD1 covers 7 bases. The CDR3 is 17 residues long. Trimming cost V 1 base and J 1 base; bases outside gene matches: 8. Germline V gives CDR1 SGHDT, CDR2 YYEEEE.